Sequencing of this T cell receptor (beta chain) was carried out in a study of tumor and adjacent non-tumor tissue in lung cancer. Across the whole study: Patients comprised approximately eleven adenocarcinoma, a couple of squamous cell carcinoma and 1 small cell lung cancer. Each sample yielded approximately 4.2 million productive TCRbeta reads on average.

This clonotype appeared a single time. The antigen is unknown. General study findings and limits: Tumor TCR diversity, when higher, was linked to shorter survival. Tumor tissue had significantly higher TCR diversity than normal lung.

This sample's RNA came from whole unsorted tissue. More than 3 cm separated this lung sample from the edge of the tumor. V lost 8 bases to trimming and J lost 14 bases, with 34 bases between them. The germline CDR1 and CDR2 sequences are MNHNS and SASEGT. The CDR3 is made up of 17 amino acids. TCRbeta libraries were built with three rounds of nested PCR, modified from ARM-PCR. TCRdb ran MiXCR on the multiplex PCR reads and lists one entry per CDR3 protein. The sample holds fewer than 55,000 distinct CDR3 sequences, roughly two thirds seen once. J is TRBJ1-5 and V is TRBV6-1; tentatively, D is TRBD1 (6 bases). The sequence was obtained from a woman in her 40s with non-small cell lung cancer. The sample was distant non-tumor lung tissue. CDR3 region: CASGPSGGAALRMAKHF. CDR3 bases: TGTGCCAGCGGTCCCAGCGGGGGGGCAGCCCTTCGGATGGCCAAGCATTTT.